The TCR beta chain described here comes from a study of blood T cells in healthy people across ages. Together with a sample-barcoded 5' primer, a J-beta primer mix was included in a second PCR lasting about 6 to 11 cycles. TCRdb reprocessed the 5' RACE reads with MiXCR, giving one entry per CDR3 protein. The sample consists of some 1.4 million distinct CDR3 sequences, about 40% of them appearing once. The germline V gene has CDR1 MNHNS and CDR2 SASEGT. V was trimmed by 7 bases and J by 13 bases, leaving 26 bases between them. CDR3 length: 15 amino acids. The chain joins TRBV6-1 to TRBJ2-1, with D possibly matching TRBD2 (6 bases). This clonotype originated in a woman between 18 and 29 years old in good health. The sequenced sample consisted of blood. The CDR3 loop is CASIWSQGLGETQFF. The CDR3 DNA reads as TGTGCCAGCATCTGGTCTCAGGGACTGGGAGAGACCCAGTTCTTC.